Sequencing of this TCR beta chain was carried out in a study of shared clonotypes between healthy human individuals. Study-wide results and caveats: Having only a few donors restricted how much genetic and exposure-history diversity was captured.

The germline CDR1 and CDR2 sequences are PRHDT and FYEKMQ (reference sequence). This CDR3 is built from 14 residues. V shed 5 bases, J shed 7 bases, and the junction held 6 bases outside the gene matches. Profiling relied on immunoSEQ multiplex PCR, and the TCRdb table lists in-frame clones only, not all of them. This table holds about 820,000 clones, about 92% found once. Comment on this clone: Its antigen is undetermined.

Selected positively for CCR7 and CD45RO-negative, naive CD8 cells excluded terminally differentiated effector memory CD45RA+ cells. The receptor was isolated from a man aged 30-40 years in good health. The chain couples TRBV13 to TRBJ1-5; TRBD1 matches at 9 bases. Sequencing input: naive CD8+ T cells sorted from blood. The CDR3 DNA follows: TGTGCCAGCAGCCGCTACGGGACAGGGCAGCCCCAGCATTTT. As protein: CASSRYGTGQPQHF. Full variable domain (remainder filled in from reference TRBV13 and TRBJ1-5): AAGVIQSPRHLIKEKRETATLKCYPIPRHDTVYWYQQGPGQDPQFLISFYEKMQSDKGSIPDRFSAQQFSDYHSELNMSSLELGDSALYFCASSRYGTGQPQHFGDGTRLSIL.